This entry is about one T cell receptor (beta chain). The germline V gene has CDR1 SEHNR and CDR2 FQNEAQ (reference sequence). V was cut by 6 bases and J by 3 bases, with 12 bases left in between. This CDR3 has 13 amino acids. This record comes from a study of blood T cell repertoires in COVID-19. Whole-study context: Researchers got acute and convalescent COVID-19 samples from the United States, Italy and Spain.

Sequencing was performed with immunoSEQ multiplex PCR; in TCRdb, only in-frame clones are kept and a portion is missing. The sample holds 110,000 to 150,000 clones, around 86% seen once. This clonotype originated in a human donor in a cohort sampled during active COVID-19. The chain links TRBV7-9 to TRBJ2-7; possible D gene TRBD2, 5 bases. Sequencing input: peripheral blood. CDR3 sequence reads: CASSPGLYYEQYF. Written as DNA, the CDR3 is TGTGCCAGCAGTCCCGGACTTTACTACGAGCAGTACTTC.